The source of this T cell receptor (beta chain) is a study of blood T cell repertoires in COVID-19. Study-wide background: Italy, Spain and the United States were the sources of the convalescent and acute COVID-19 samples.

TCRdb's table, derived via immunoSEQ multiplex PCR, lists solely in-frame clones and lacks some. In the table there are 450,000 or so clones, about 88% of which are singletons. The clonotype was recovered from a man aged 18 to 29 with COVID-19, enrolled during active disease. Sequenced: peripheral blood.

CDR3 loop: CASKRDRYTGELFF. CDR3 nucleotide sequence: TGTGCCAGCAAGAGGGATCGGTACACCGGGGAGCTGTTTTTT. The chain joins TRBV11-3 to TRBJ2-2, with D perhaps TRBD2 (5 bases). CDR1 is SGHNT, CDR2 YENEEA, per germline. The CDR3 totals 14 residues. V was trimmed by 7 bases and J by 3 bases, leaving 12 bases between them.